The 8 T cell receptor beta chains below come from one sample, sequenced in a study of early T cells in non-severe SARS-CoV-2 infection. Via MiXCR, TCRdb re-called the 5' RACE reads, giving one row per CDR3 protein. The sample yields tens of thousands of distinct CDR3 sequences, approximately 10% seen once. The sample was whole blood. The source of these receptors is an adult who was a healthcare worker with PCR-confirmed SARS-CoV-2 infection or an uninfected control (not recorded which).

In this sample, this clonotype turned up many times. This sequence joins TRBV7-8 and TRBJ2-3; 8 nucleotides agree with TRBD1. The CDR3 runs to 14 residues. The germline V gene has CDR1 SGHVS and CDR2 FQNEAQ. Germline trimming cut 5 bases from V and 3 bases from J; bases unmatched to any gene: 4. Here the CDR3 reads CASSEYRGTDTQYF. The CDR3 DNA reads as TGTGCCAGCAGCGAGTACAGGGGGACAGATACGCAGTATTTT.

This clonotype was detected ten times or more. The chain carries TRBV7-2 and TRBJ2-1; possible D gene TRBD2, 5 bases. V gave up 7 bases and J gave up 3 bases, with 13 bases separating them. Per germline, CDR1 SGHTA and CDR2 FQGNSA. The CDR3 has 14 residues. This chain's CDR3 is CASTLRGFYNEQFF. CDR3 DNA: TGTGCCAGCACCCTGAGAGGGTTCTACAATGAGCAGTTCTTC.

The CDR3 is CSVEPPSSTDTQYF. The CDR3 region has the DNA TGCAGCGTTGAGCCACCCTCTAGCACAGATACGCAGTATTTT. V gene TRBV29-1 combines with J gene TRBJ2-3, with unresolved D. The germline CDR1 and CDR2 sequences are SQVTM and ANQGSEA. Trimming removed 3 bases at V and 0 bases at J, with 10 bases between. This CDR3 contains 14 residues.

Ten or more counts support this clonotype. The CDR3 loop reads CASSPVNSGHEQFF. The DNA for the CDR3 is TGTGCCAGCAGCCCTGTGAATTCAGGGCATGAGCAGTTCTTC. This chain joins TRBV3-1 and TRBJ2-1; D is perhaps TRBD1 (5 bases). Trimming took off 4 bases at V and 8 bases at J, with 15 bases between the two ends. The germline V gene encodes CDR1 LGHDT and CDR2 YNNKEL (reference sequence). The CDR3 has 14 residues.

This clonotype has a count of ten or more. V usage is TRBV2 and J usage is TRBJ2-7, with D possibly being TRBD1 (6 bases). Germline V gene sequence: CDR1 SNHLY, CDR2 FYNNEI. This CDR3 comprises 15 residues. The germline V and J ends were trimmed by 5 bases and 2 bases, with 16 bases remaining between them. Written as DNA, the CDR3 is TGTGCCAGCAGTATACAGGGAAGAGGGCCCTACGAGCAGTACTTC. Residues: CASSIQGRGPYEQYF.

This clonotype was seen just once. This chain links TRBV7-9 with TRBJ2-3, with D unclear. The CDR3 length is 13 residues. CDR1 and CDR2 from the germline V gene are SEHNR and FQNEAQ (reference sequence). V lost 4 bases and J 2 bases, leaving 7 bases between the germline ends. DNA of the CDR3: TGTGCCAGCAGCTCCCGGAACACAGATACGCAGTATTTT. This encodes CASSSRNTDTQYF.

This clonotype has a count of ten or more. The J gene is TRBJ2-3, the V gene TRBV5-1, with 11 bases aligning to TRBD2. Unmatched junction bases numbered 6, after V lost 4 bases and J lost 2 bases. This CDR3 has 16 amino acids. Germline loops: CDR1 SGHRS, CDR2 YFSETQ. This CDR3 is CASSQRLAGPTDTQYF. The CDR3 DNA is TGCGCCAGCAGCCAACGACTAGCGGGGCCCACAGATACGCAGTATTTT.

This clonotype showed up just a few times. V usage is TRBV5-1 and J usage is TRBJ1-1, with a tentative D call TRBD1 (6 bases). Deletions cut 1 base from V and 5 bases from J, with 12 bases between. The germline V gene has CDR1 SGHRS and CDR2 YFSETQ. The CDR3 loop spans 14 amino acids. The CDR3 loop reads CASSLTGKGTEAFF. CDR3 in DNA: TGCGCCAGCAGCTTGACAGGGAAGGGAACTGAAGCTTTCTTT.